This section outlines one T cell receptor (beta chain) sequence together with its context. Its antigen is undetermined. The sample originates from a study of cytomegalovirus exposure and HLA in healthy donors. Study-level findings and limits: A later analysis showed TCR association rates differing by HLA locus, peaking at DRB1 and lowest at HLA-C. HLA allele associations emerged for roughly 16,000 TCR beta sequences in a later analysis, at 0.05 false discovery rate. In terms of immune exposure information, only CMV serostatus was available.

The study ran its PCR with 60 Vbeta and 13 Jbeta primers. Original handling: Unique TCR beta chains numbered approximately 80 million in a later analysis, with around 10 million shared. Assay used: immunoSEQ multiplex PCR; TCRdb lists only in-frame clones, some missing. That table supplies the V and J calls and clone size; D and trimming were determined from the DNA. The table includes 100,000 to 150,000 clones, around 80% detected once. V shed 11 bases and J 4 bases; nucleotides not matched to a gene: 11. CDR1 is MNHEY and CDR2 is SMNVEV in the germline V gene (reference sequence). The CDR3 is 16 amino acids.

The receptor was derived from a boy between 2 and 15 years old in good health and CMV-seronegative. Sequenced: PBMCs. V and J are TRBV27 and TRBJ2-5; 15 bases map to TRBD2. The CDR3: CASRTSGGASGETQYF. The CDR3 DNA is TGTGCCTCTCGGACTAGCGGGGGGGCAAGCGGAGAGACCCAGTACTTC.